This entry lists 12 T cell receptor beta chains sequenced from one sample in a study of blood T cell repertoires in COVID-19. Clones were read by immunoSEQ multiplex PCR, and TCRdb kept only the in-frame ones, dropping some. The sample consists of some 270,000 clones, about 89% of them appearing once. Sample: peripheral blood. Every receptor here comes from a man younger than 40 with acute or convalescent COVID-19.

About this clone itself: At one end the junction does not follow the germline gene, possibly because of a read error. The gene calls are TRBV7-7 and TRBJ2-1; TRBD2 might be the D (6 bases). CDR3 length: 15 residues. Germline loops: CDR1 SSHAT, CDR2 FNYEAQ (reference sequence). CDR3 bases: TGTGCTAGCAGCTCCTCATATGACGGGAGAAATGAGCAGTTCTTC. This sequence encodes CASSSSYDGRNEQFF.

The chain recombines TRBV5-8 with TRBJ1-2; tentative D call: TRBD1 (6 bases). The CDR3 contains 13 residues. Per the germline V gene, CDR1 is SGHTS and CDR2 is YDEGEE. The V gene lost 3 bases and the J gene lost 4 bases, with 10 bases spanning the gap. CDR3 sequence: CASSYGQFYGYTF. CDR3 nucleotide sequence: TGTGCCAGCAGCTATGGACAGTTCTATGGCTACACCTTC.

This clone was observed once. V usage is TRBV19 and J usage is TRBJ2-1, with D possibly being TRBD1 (5 bases). Germline CDR1 LNHDA, CDR2 SQIVND (reference sequence). Trimming cost V 11 bases and J 4 bases, with 15 bases left between them. This CDR3 has 13 residues. This chain's CDR3 is CASTAGMYNEQFF. In DNA form, the CDR3 reads TGTGCCTCAACGGCAGGGATGTACAATGAGCAGTTCTTC.

The J gene is TRBJ1-2, the V gene TRBV2; D is perhaps TRBD1 (6 bases). V lost 6 bases to trimming and J lost 13 bases, with 12 bases between them. The CDR3 contains 10 residues. Germline V gives CDR1 SNHLY, CDR2 FYNNEI. CDR3 sequence reads: CASRVDSFTF. In nucleotides, the CDR3 is TGTGCCAGCAGGGTGGACAGTTTCACCTTC.

The V and J genes are TRBV28 and TRBJ1-4; 9 bases are shared with TRBD1. Losses at the gene ends were 10 bases for V and 11 bases for J; bases not matched to a gene: 17. CDR3 length: 15 residues. Germline CDR1 reads MDHEN; CDR2 reads SYDVKM. In DNA form, the CDR3 reads TGTGCCATGGCTTTGAGAGGACAGGGGAAGGGGAAACTGTTTTTT. Its translation is CAMALRGQGKGKLFF.

In its sample, this clone was seen once. The chain has TRBV1 and TRBJ2-1; the D call in the table, TRBD2, was not verified against the DNA. TRBV1 is tagged as a pseudogene. This CDR3 is built from 21 residues. CDR3 loop: CTSSLRPPPEGSASGMREQFF. The CDR3 DNA reads TGCACCAGCAGCCTAAGACCCCCCCCGGAGGGCTCGGCTAGCGGGATGAGGGAGCAGTTCTTC.

The rearrangement joins TRBV18 to TRBJ1-1; TRBD1 matches 8 bases. CDR3 length: 14 residues. Germline lookup yields CDR1 KGHSH and CDR2 LQKENI. V shed 3 bases, J shed 11 bases, and the junction held 11 bases outside the gene matches. CDR3 sequence: CASSPRQDRDGAFF. CDR3 nucleotides: TGTGCCAGCTCACCGAGACAGGACAGGGACGGGGCTTTCTTT.

The V gene is TRBV7-6, the J gene TRBJ1-5; D may be TRBD1 (5 bases). CDR3 length equals 14 residues. Trimming pared 8 bases from V and 3 bases from J, leaving 14 bases between. Germline CDR1 SGHVS, CDR2 FNYEAQ. The CDR3 DNA reads as TGTGCCAGCTCTGAAGGGGACTTCAATCAGCCCCAGCATTTT. Translation: CASSEGDFNQPQHF.

The rearrangement links TRBV19 to TRBJ1-1, with 9 bases fitting TRBD1. The CDR3 has 16 residues. In germline, CDR1 is LNHDA, CDR2 SQIVND (reference sequence). V shed 2 bases, J shed 7 bases, and the junction held 11 bases outside the gene matches. The CDR3 loop reads CASSIYSGTGKNEAFF. The CDR3 bases are TGTGCCAGTAGTATATACTCCGGGACAGGGAAAAATGAAGCTTTCTTT.

This clone was observed a single time. V gene TRBV5-1 combines with J gene TRBJ2-2; D call uncertain. The V end was cut by 2 bases, the J end by 4 bases, with 18 bases between. This CDR3 contains 17 residues. Germline CDR1 SGHRS, CDR2 YFSETQ. DNA of the CDR3: TGCGCCAGCAGCTTCGGTCGTGGTTCCCCGATCACCGGGGAGCTGTTTTTT. As protein: CASSFGRGSPITGELFF.

The chain has TRBV19 and TRBJ2-7; 7 bases match TRBD2. V was pared by 2 bases and J by 2 bases, with 6 bases of the junction left unmatched. CDR3 length: 15 amino acids. Germline V gene data show CDR1 as LNHDA and CDR2 as SQIVND (reference sequence). This CDR3 reads CASSITLARTYEQYF. CDR3 nucleotide sequence: TGTGCCAGTAGTATAACACTAGCGAGAACCTACGAGCAGTACTTC.

The rearrangement links TRBV5-4 to TRBJ2-3, with D possibly matching TRBD2 (6 bases). The CDR3 is 15 residues long. Germline CDR1 is SGHNT and CDR2 is YYREEE (reference sequence). V was trimmed by 4 bases and J by 6 bases, leaving 18 bases between them. The CDR3 region is CASSPGTSLADTQYF. The CDR3 coding sequence is TGTGCCAGCAGCCCCGGGACTTCCCTGGCGGATACGCAGTATTTT.